Presented here are 23 T cell receptor beta chains from one specimen sequenced in a study of blood T cell repertoires in COVID-19. Repertoires were generated with immunoSEQ multiplex PCR, while TCRdb's copy carries only in-frame clones and drops some. The repertoire has some 89,000 clones, roughly 80% of them found once; the top ten carry around 11%. Sequencing was carried out using peripheral blood. These receptors came from a man in his 70s with acute or convalescent COVID-19.

This chain uses TRBV6-5 with TRBJ1-5, with D possibly being TRBD1 (5 bases). The germline gives CDR1 MNHEY, CDR2 SVGAGI. CDR3 length equals 14 residues. V was cut by 3 bases and J by 7 bases, with 13 bases left in between. The CDR3 nucleotides are TGTGCCAGCAGTTATGGGCAGGGTTGGCAGCCCCAGCATTTT. This encodes CASSYGQGWQPQHF.

The rearrangement joins TRBV11-2 to TRBJ2-5; D gene ambiguous. Germline-derived CDR1 and CDR2 are SGHAT and FQNNGV. The CDR3 has 13 amino acids. The ends were cut back, 7 bases at V and 1 base at J, with 10 bases in the middle. The CDR3 reads CASIHGSQETQYF. The CDR3, as DNA: TGTGCCAGCATCCACGGGTCCCAAGAGACCCAGTACTTC.

The chain recombines TRBV24-1 with TRBJ2-3, with TRBD1 matching 8 bases. Trimming took 3 bases from V and 5 from J; bases not matched to a gene: 15. This CDR3 has 18 residues. Germline V gene sequence: CDR1 KGHDR, CDR2 SFDVKD. CDR3 in amino acids: CATSDPVTRGRLEDTQYF. CDR3 coding DNA: TGTGCCACCAGTGATCCGGTTACCAGGGGGCGATTAGAAGATACGCAGTATTTT.

The rearrangement links TRBV3-1 (or the pseudogene TRBV3-2) to TRBJ2-2, with 10 bases aligning to TRBD1. Trimming at V came to 6 bases and at J to 3 bases, leaving 4 bases not matched to a gene. This CDR3 contains 15 residues. In germline, CDR1 is LGHDT, CDR2 YNNKEL (reference sequence). The CDR3 DNA sequence: TGTGCCAGCAGGGGGACAGGGGACGACACCGGGGAGCTGTTTTTT. Protein sequence: CASRGTGDDTGELFF.

J is TRBJ2-1 and V is TRBV5-1; 10 bases map to TRBD1. The germline V gene has CDR1 SGHRS and CDR2 YFSETQ. V shed 7 bases and J 8 bases; nucleotides not matched to a gene: 9. CDR3 length: 14 residues. The CDR3 here is CASGSGTGVDEQFF. The CDR3, as DNA: TGCGCCAGCGGCTCTGGGACAGGGGTAGATGAGCAGTTCTTC. Combining the CDR3 with reference TRBV5-1 and TRBJ2-1 gives the whole variable domain KAGVTQTPRYLIKTRGQQVTLSCSPISGHRSVSWYQQTPGQGLQFLFEYFSETQRNKGNFPGRFSGRQFSNSRSEMNVSTLELGDSALYLCASGSGTGVDEQFFGPGTRLTVL.

V is TRBV7-8 and J is TRBJ1-1, with D maybe TRBD1 (5 bases). With 2 bases removed from V and 4 bases from J, the gap between germline ends came to 8 bases. This CDR3 region has 13 residues. Germline V gives CDR1 SGHVS, CDR2 FQNEAQ. The CDR3: CASSLQGPTEAFF. In nucleotides, the CDR3 is TGTGCCAGCAGCTTACAGGGTCCCACTGAAGCTTTCTTT.

The CDR3 region is CASSLGTGNSPLHF. In nucleotides, the CDR3 is TGTGCCAGCAGCCTCGGGACAGGTAATTCACCCCTCCACTTT. The rearrangement joins TRBV3-1 (or the pseudogene TRBV3-2) to TRBJ1-6; 8 nucleotides agree with TRBD1. V was clipped by 4 bases and J by 6 bases; unmatched bases: 2. This CDR3 is 14 amino acids long. CDR1 and CDR2 (germline): LGHDT, YNNKEL (reference sequence).

The CDR3, as DNA: TGTGCCAGCAGCTTAGACCCGGCGGCCTACAATGAGCAGTTCTTC. Its translation is CASSLDPAAYNEQFF. This chain uses TRBV7-3 with TRBJ2-1; D is unclear. This CDR3 comprises 15 residues. V shed 2 bases and J shed 2 bases, with 10 bases lying between them. Germline V lookup: CDR1 SGHTA, CDR2 FQGTGA.

V gene TRBV11-2 combines with J gene TRBJ2-7; 8 bases match TRBD1. The germline gives CDR1 SGHAT, CDR2 FQNNGV. Trimming removed 0 bases from V and 5 bases from J; junction bases left unmatched: 3. The CDR3 covers 14 residues. The CDR3 sequence: CASSLDRQGNEQYF. The DNA for the CDR3 is TGTGCCAGCAGCTTAGATAGACAGGGGAACGAGCAGTACTTC.

The chain recombines TRBV5-4 with TRBJ2-3, with 9 bases lining up with TRBD2. The CDR3 covers 17 residues. The V gene end was trimmed by 0 bases and the J gene end by 2 bases; junction bases not matched to a gene: 7. Germline values: CDR1 SGHNT, CDR2 YYREEE (reference sequence). CDR3 in DNA: TGTGCCAGCAGCTTGGCGCGATCTAGCGGGGACACAGATACGCAGTATTTT. It translates to CASSLARSSGDTDTQYF. Complete variable domain (other parts from reference TRBV5-4 and TRBJ2-3): ETGVTQSPTHLIKTRGQQVTLRCSSQSGHNTVSWYQQALGQGPQFIFQYYREEENGRGNFPPRFSGLQFPNYSSELNVNALELDDSALYLCASSLARSSGDTDTQYFGPGTRLTVL.

The count of this clone is one. The chain combines TRBV11-2 with TRBJ1-1, with no clear D. There are 12 residues in the CDR3. With 5 bases removed from V and 7 bases from J, the gap between germline ends came to 11 bases. The germline gives CDR1 SGHAT, CDR2 FQNNGV. The CDR3 region is CASSRERSEAFF. The CDR3 DNA sequence: TGTGCCAGCAGCCGAGAGAGGAGTGAAGCTTTCTTT.

This sequence joins TRBV30 and TRBJ2-7; 7 bases are a match to TRBD1. This CDR3 has 13 amino acids. The V and J ends lost 2 bases and 3 bases, in that order; junction bases with no gene match: 4. Germline CDR1 GTSNPN, CDR2 SVGIG (reference sequence). This chain's CDR3 is CAWSPGTVYEQYF. CDR3 sequence (DNA): TGTGCCTGGAGTCCCGGGACAGTCTACGAGCAGTACTTC. The full variable domain, its missing parts supplied by reference TRBV30 and TRBJ2-7, is SQTIHQWPATLVQPVGSPLSLECTVEGTSNPNLYWYRQAAGRGLQLLFYSVGIGQISSEVPQNLSASRPQDRQFILSSKKLLLSDSGFYLCAWSPGTVYEQYFGPGTRLTVT.

CDR3 loop: CASSLLGAVNSPLHF. The CDR3 DNA sequence: TGTGCCAGCAGTTTACTGGGGGCAGTTAATTCACCCCTCCACTTT. This chain connects TRBV27 to TRBJ1-6; tentative D call: TRBD1 (6 bases). Germline-derived CDR1 and CDR2 are MNHEY and SMNVEV (reference sequence). The CDR3 spans 15 residues. V was pared by 2 bases and J by 6 bases, with 11 bases between.

The V and J genes are TRBV5-1 and TRBJ2-7, with 9 bases matching TRBD1. The V and J ends lost 3 bases and 7 bases, in that order; junction bases with no gene match: 8. The V gene's germline CDR1 is SGHRS and CDR2 YFSETQ. The CDR3 runs 14 residues. The DNA of the CDR3 is TGCGCCAGCAGCTACGATGGACAGGGGTTAGAGCAGTACTTC. Translating gives CASSYDGQGLEQYF. The full variable domain, in which reference TRBV5-1 and TRBJ2-7 provide the parts outside the CDR3, is KAGVTQTPRYLIKTRGQQVTLSCSPISGHRSVSWYQQTPGQGLQFLFEYFSETQRNKGNFPGRFSGRQFSNSRSEMNVSTLELGDSALYLCASSYDGQGLEQYFGPGTRLTVT.

This chain uses TRBV6-5 with TRBJ1-2; D remains ambiguous. Germline CDR1 is MNHEY and CDR2 is SVGAGI. With 0 bases removed from V and 8 bases from J, the gap between germline ends came to 7 bases. The CDR3 sequence is 12 residues long. For the CDR3, the DNA is TGTGCCAGCAGTTACTCCGGAGCCGGCTACACCTTC. This sequence encodes CASSYSGAGYTF.

The V call is TRBV2, the J call TRBJ2-2; 12 nucleotides align to TRBD1. The junction had 5 bases not matched to a gene; V was cut back by 5 bases and J by 4 bases. The CDR3 covers 16 residues. The germline V gene encodes CDR1 SNHLY and CDR2 FYNNEI. Written as DNA, the CDR3 is TGTGCCAGCAGTACCGGGACAGGGGGCCTCACCGGGGAGCTGTTTTTT. This sequence encodes CASSTGTGGLTGELFF. The full variable domain, completed using reference TRBV2 and TRBJ2-2, is EPEVTQTPSHQVTQMGQEVILRCVPISNHLYFYWYRQILGQKVEFLVSFYNNEISEKSEIFDDQFSVERPDGSNFTLKIRSTKLEDSAMYFCASSTGTGGLTGELFFGEGSRLTVL.

The chain uses TRBV5-1 and TRBJ1-1, with TRBD1 matching over 7 bases. The CDR3 is made up of 16 amino acids. Germline CDR1 and CDR2: SGHRS and YFSETQ. Trimming removed 3 bases from V and 0 bases from J; junction bases left unmatched: 8. In DNA form, the CDR3 reads TGCGCCAGCAGCTCCTCGGGACAGTTCATGAACACTGAAGCTTTCTTT. Amino acid sequence: CASSSSGQFMNTEAFF.

The gene calls are TRBV24-1 and TRBJ2-3; 8 bases agree with TRBD1. V trimming: 4 bases; J trimming: 2 bases; junction bases outside the gene matches: 10. CDR1 is KGHDR, CDR2 SFDVKD, per germline. The CDR3 contains 17 residues. This chain's CDR3 is CATSDARGPSYTDTQYF. The CDR3 DNA follows: TGTGCCACCAGTGACGCCAGGGGGCCTTCATACACAGATACGCAGTATTTT.

This clone was observed a handful of times. For the CDR3, the DNA is TGTGCCAGCAGCCTCCAAGGGACAGGGGTTGGAGAGACCCAGTACTTC. Protein product: CASSLQGTGVGETQYF. This chain links TRBV3-1 (or the pseudogene TRBV3-2) with TRBJ2-5, with TRBD1 matching 10 bases. In germline, CDR1 is LGHDT, CDR2 YNNKEL (reference sequence). The CDR3 spans 16 residues. Losses at the gene ends were 4 bases for V and 4 bases for J; bases not matched to a gene: 9.

The rearrangement joins TRBV14 to TRBJ1-2; D is possibly TRBD1 (5 bases). The CDR3 is 13 amino acids. V was trimmed by 1 base and J by 5 bases, leaving 8 bases between them. CDR1 and CDR2 from the germline V gene are SGHDN and FVKESK. CDR3 sequence (DNA): TGTGCCAGCAGCCAAGTAGGGGTGTATGGCTACACCTTC. It specifies CASSQVGVYGYTF.

The table lists this clone with a count of one. The V and J genes are TRBV7-8 and TRBJ1-3; TRBD1 matches at 7 bases. J lost 4 bases, V lost 2 bases, and 2 bases had no gene match. Germline assignment: CDR1 SGHVS and CDR2 FQNEAQ. The CDR3 covers 14 residues. The CDR3 coding sequence is TGTGCCAGCAGCTTAATGGACAGGGGAAACACCATATATTTT. This sequence encodes CASSLMDRGNTIYF.

J is TRBJ2-7 and V is TRBV23-1; D not certain. TRBV23-1 is treated as an ORF (open reading frame) with a function not yet certain. The CDR3 has 14 amino acids. Trimming removed 10 bases at V and 2 bases at J, with 18 bases between. The CDR3 loop is CATQYLAQTYEQYV. The CDR3, as DNA: TGCGCCACCCAATACCTGGCCCAAACCTACGAGCAGTACGTC.

The chain is built from TRBV5-6 and TRBJ1-1; no clear D gene. This CDR3 is built from 13 residues. The V gene's germline CDR1 is SGHDT and CDR2 YYEEEE. V lost 2 bases and J lost 1, with 6 bases in between. The chain's CDR3 is CASSFVSNTEAFF. Written as DNA, the CDR3 is TGTGCCAGCAGCTTCGTCTCGAACACTGAAGCTTTCTTT. The full variable domain, completed using reference TRBV5-6 and TRBJ1-1, is DAGVTQSPTHLIKTRGQQVTLRCSPKSGHDTVSWYQQALGQGPQFIFQYYEEEERQRGNFPDRFSGHQFPNYSSELNVNALLLGDSALYLCASSFVSNTEAFFGQGTRLTVV.